The 13 T cell receptor beta chains in this list originate from one sample, sequenced in a study of blood T cell repertoires in COVID-19. Generated by immunoSEQ multiplex PCR, the TCRdb table keeps only in-frame clones and is missing some. The sample includes some 250,000 clones, about 80% of them seen just once. Sequencing was done on a sample of peripheral blood. The receptors shown here come from a woman of 80 years or more with acute or convalescent COVID-19.

The V and J genes are TRBV30 and TRBJ1-5, with TRBD1 matching over 7 bases. V lost 0 bases and J lost 7; bases outside the gene matches: 6. Germline-derived CDR1 and CDR2 are GTSNPN and SVGIG (reference sequence). The CDR3 spans 14 residues. CDR3 protein: CAWSVNGGGQPQHF. CDR3 in DNA: TGTGCCTGGAGTGTAAATGGAGGGGGCCAGCCCCAGCATTTT.

V gene TRBV12-3 or TRBV12-4 combines with J gene TRBJ1-3; D not certain. Deletions cut 8 bases from V and 1 base from J, with 6 bases between. This CDR3 is built from 12 residues. The CDR3 sequence: CASSGSGNTIYF. The CDR3 DNA reads as TGTGCCAGCTCAGGTTCTGGAAACACCATATATTTT.

This clone was observed a handful of times. The chain uses TRBV5-1 and TRBJ1-5; D not resolved. The CDR3 is made up of 14 amino acids. Germline CDR1 SGHRS, CDR2 YFSETQ. The germline V and J ends were trimmed by 4 bases and 6 bases, with 14 bases remaining between them. CDR3 in DNA: TGCGCCAGCAGCCCGTCCGGGGTAGGTCAGCCCCAGCATTTT. This codes for CASSPSGVGQPQHF.

The chain combines TRBV7-6 with TRBJ2-7; 7 bases map to TRBD2. The CDR3 sequence is 14 residues long. The V gene's germline CDR1 is SGHVS and CDR2 FNYEAQ. Losses at the gene ends were 5 bases for V and 3 bases for J; bases not matched to a gene: 7. CDR3 coding DNA: TGTGCCAGCAGCCCGGGACTATCAGTCTACGAGCAGTACTTC. This codes for CASSPGLSVYEQYF. Together with reference TRBV7-6 and TRBJ2-7, the CDR3 gives the full variable domain: GAGVSQSPRYKVTKRGQDVALRCDPISGHVSLYWYRQALGQGPEFLTYFNYEAQQDKSGLPNDRFSAERPEGSISTLTIQRTEQRDSAMYRCASSPGLSVYEQYFGPGTRLTVT.

The gene calls are TRBV30 and TRBJ1-3; TRBD1 matches at 9 bases. There are 15 residues in the CDR3. Losses at the gene ends were 1 base for V and 4 bases for J; bases not matched to a gene: 5. The germline CDR1 and CDR2 sequences are GTSNPN and SVGIG (reference sequence). CDR3: CAWSGKGQGGNTIYF. CDR3 DNA: TGTGCCTGGAGTGGGAAAGGACAGGGGGGAAACACCATATATTTT.

The chain is built from TRBV5-5 and TRBJ2-5, with D possibly matching TRBD1 (5 bases). The germline V and J ends were trimmed by 2 bases and 5 bases, with 13 bases remaining between them. This CDR3 spans 14 amino acids. Germline CDR1 SGHKS, CDR2 YYEKEE (reference sequence). CDR3 sequence: CASSFLGVGETQYF. CDR3 DNA sequence: TGTGCCAGCAGCTTTCTAGGGGTGGGGGAGACCCAGTACTTC.

This clone was seen a handful of times. The chain joins TRBV5-1 to TRBJ2-7; D remains unclear. Per germline, CDR1 SGHRS and CDR2 YFSETQ. Trimming left V 2 bases short and J 7 bases short, with 19 bases between. CDR3 length: 15 residues. CDR3 loop: CASSLNGVPYEEQYF. The CDR3 DNA follows: TGCGCCAGCAGCTTAAATGGAGTCCCCTACGAGGAGCAGTACTTC.

The rearrangement joins TRBV4-1 to TRBJ1-1, with D uncertain. There are 17 residues in the CDR3. The V end was cut by 0 bases, the J end by 1 base, with 15 bases between. Germline V CDR1 and CDR2: MGHRA, YSYEKL. CDR3 protein: CASSQDQVALGNTEAFF. The DNA for the CDR3 is TGCGCCAGCAGCCAAGATCAGGTGGCACTTGGGAACACTGAAGCTTTCTTT.

The gene calls are TRBV5-1 and TRBJ1-5; the D is unclear. The CDR3 totals 15 residues. Per the germline V gene, CDR1 is SGHRS and CDR2 is YFSETQ. V was clipped by 2 bases and J by 6 bases, with 15 bases between them. The CDR3 coding sequence is TGCGCCAGCAGCTTAGAGAACCCAGGAAGTCAGCCCCAGCATTTT. Its protein product is CASSLENPGSQPQHF.

The chain couples TRBV4-1 to TRBJ1-5, with D possibly TRBD1 on 5 matching bases. The ends were cut back, 0 bases at V and 0 bases at J, with 12 bases in the middle. Germline CDR1 is MGHRA and CDR2 is YSYEKL. This CDR3 has 17 residues. This CDR3 reads CASSQDGTGYSNQPQHF. Here the CDR3 DNA reads TGCGCCAGCAGCCAAGATGGAACAGGCTATAGCAATCAGCCCCAGCATTTT.

The V and J genes are TRBV3-1 (or the pseudogene TRBV3-2) and TRBJ1-6; D may be TRBD1 (6 bases). CDR1 and CDR2 from the germline V gene are LGHDT and YNNKEL (reference sequence). V lost 1 base to trimming and J lost 9 bases, with 10 bases between them. This CDR3 region has 14 residues. The CDR3 sequence: CASSQAQGCSPLHF. CDR3 coding DNA: TGTGCCAGCAGCCAAGCACAGGGATGTTCACCCCTCCACTTT.

CDR3: CASSQTSRNTGELFF. CDR3 nucleotide sequence: TGCGCCAGCAGCCAGACTAGCAGGAACACCGGGGAGCTGTTTTTT. The rearrangement links TRBV5-1 to TRBJ2-2; TRBD2 matches 7 bases. The V gene's germline CDR1 is SGHRS and CDR2 YFSETQ. The ends lost 4 bases at V and 1 base at J; junction bases unmatched: 4. This CDR3 region has 15 residues.

A remark on this clone: The same CDR3 also results from other DNA sequences found in this sample. This sequence joins TRBV5-1 and TRBJ1-4; possibly TRBD1 for D (5 bases). The CDR3 consists of 14 residues. The V gene lost 0 bases and the J gene lost 8 bases, with 11 bases spanning the gap. Germline CDR1 and CDR2: SGHRS and YFSETQ. The CDR3 loop reads CASSLGGLGEKLFF. CDR3 bases: TGCGCCAGCAGCTTGGGGGGACTTGGAGAAAAACTGTTTTTT. The whole variable domain, remainder taken from reference TRBV5-1 and TRBJ1-4, is KAGVTQTPRYLIKTRGQQVTLSCSPISGHRSVSWYQQTPGQGLQFLFEYFSETQRNKGNFPGRFSGRQFSNSRSEMNVSTLELGDSALYLCASSLGGLGEKLFFGSGTQLSVL.